This T cell receptor (beta chain) emerged from a study of cytomegalovirus exposure and HLA in healthy donors. Study conclusions and caveats: TCR beta V segments were, for the most part, productive about 90% or about 30% of the time in an earlier analysis. TCR beta chain V- and J-gene trimming was linked, in a later analysis, to a missense variant in DCLRE1C.

The ends lost 3 bases at V and 4 bases at J; junction bases unmatched: 8. This CDR3 is 15 amino acids long. From germline, CDR1 is SGDLS and CDR2 YYNGEE. PCR involved 60 Vbeta and 13 Jbeta primers. Sequenced by immunoSEQ multiplex PCR; TCRdb stores in-frame clones only, minus some. The repertoire has about 95,000 clones, just over 70% of them found once; the top ten carry just over 8%. Details on this clone: The antigen is not known.

The V and J genes are TRBV9 and TRBJ2-7; 9 bases match TRBD1. Input material: PBMCs. The sequence came from a man between 60 and 70 years old in good health and CMV-seronegative. Here the CDR3 reads CASSETGTGSYEQYF. Written as DNA, the CDR3 is TGTGCCAGCAGCGAGACCGGGACAGGGAGTTACGAGCAGTACTTC.